The 5 T cell receptor beta chains below all came from one sample that was sequenced in a study of shared clonotypes between healthy human individuals. Produced via immunoSEQ multiplex PCR; TCRdb's table is partial and in-frame only. The sample has fewer than 350,000 clones; around 87% are singletons. What was sequenced was memory CD8+ T cells sorted from blood. Subset given: CD45RO+ cells pooled with CCR7-negative TemRA cells. These receptors all come from a man younger than 35 in good health.

The chain has TRBV6-6 and TRBJ2-5, with D possibly TRBD1 on 6 matching bases. Trimming removed 8 bases at V and 5 bases at J, with 15 bases between. CDR1 MNHNY and CDR2 SVGAGI come from the germline V gene (reference sequence). The CDR3 runs 13 residues. As DNA, the CDR3 is TGTGCCAGCTCTCAGGGGATTTGGGAGACCCAGTACTTC. Translation: CASSQGIWETQYF.

The chain links TRBV19 to TRBJ2-5, with no clear D. V shed 1 base and J shed 4 bases, with 1 base lying between them. This CDR3 contains 11 residues. Germline CDR1 LNHDA, CDR2 SQIVND (reference sequence). The DNA of the CDR3 is TGTGCCAGTAGTATAGCAGAGACCCAGTACTTC. Translated, it gives CASSIAETQYF.

The CDR3: CAWSTGRGQETQYF. Here the CDR3 DNA reads TGTGCCTGGAGTACAGGGCGGGGGCAAGAGACCCAGTACTTC. The gene calls are TRBV30 and TRBJ2-5; D is possibly TRBD2 (7 bases). The CDR3 extends over 14 amino acids. Germline loops: CDR1 GTSNPN, CDR2 SVGIG (reference sequence). Trimming shortened V by 2 bases and J by 2 bases, and 12 bases separated the two germline ends.

This rearrangement joins TRBV9 to TRBJ1-1, with no clear D. V was shortened by 1 base and J by 3 bases, with 10 bases between the two germline ends. This CDR3 region has 14 residues. The germline V gene encodes CDR1 SGDLS and CDR2 YYNGEE. CDR3: CASSVFWVYTEAFF. In DNA, the CDR3 is TGTGCCAGCAGCGTATTTTGGGTTTACACTGAAGCTTTCTTT.

This chain links TRBV28 with TRBJ2-5, with a tentative D call TRBD2 (5 bases). The CDR3 loop spans 14 amino acids. Trimming took off 1 base at V and 4 bases at J, with 10 bases between the two ends. Germline V gene data show CDR1 as MDHEN and CDR2 as SYDVKM. Here the CDR3 DNA reads TGTGCCAGCAGTTTATTTCGAGGAGGAGAGACCCAGTACTTC. Translated, it gives CASSLFRGGETQYF.